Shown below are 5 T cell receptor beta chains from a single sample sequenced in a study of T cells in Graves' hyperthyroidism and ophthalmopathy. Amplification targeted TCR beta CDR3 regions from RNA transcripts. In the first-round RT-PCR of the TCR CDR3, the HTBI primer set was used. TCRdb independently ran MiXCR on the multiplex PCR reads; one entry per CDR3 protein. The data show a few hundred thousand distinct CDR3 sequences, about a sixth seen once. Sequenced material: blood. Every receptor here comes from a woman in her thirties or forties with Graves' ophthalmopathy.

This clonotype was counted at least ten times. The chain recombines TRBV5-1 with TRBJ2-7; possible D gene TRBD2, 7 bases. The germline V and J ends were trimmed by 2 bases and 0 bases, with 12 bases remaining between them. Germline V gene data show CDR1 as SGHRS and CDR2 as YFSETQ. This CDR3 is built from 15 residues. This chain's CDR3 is CASSFRGGLSYEQYF. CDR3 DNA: TGCGCCAGCAGCTTTAGGGGGGGCCTCTCCTACGAGCAGTACTTC. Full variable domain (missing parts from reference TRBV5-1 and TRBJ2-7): KAGVTQTPRYLIKTRGQQVTLSCSPISGHRSVSWYQQTPGQGLQFLFEYFSETQRNKGNFPGRFSGRQFSNSRSEMNVSTLELGDSALYLCASSFRGGLSYEQYFGPGTRLTVT.

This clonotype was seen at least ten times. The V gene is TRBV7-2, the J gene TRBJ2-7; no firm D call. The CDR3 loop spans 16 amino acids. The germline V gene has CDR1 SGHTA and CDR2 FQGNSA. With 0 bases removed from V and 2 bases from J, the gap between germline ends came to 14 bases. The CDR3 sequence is CASSLAPEMRTYEQYF. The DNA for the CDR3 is TGTGCCAGCAGCTTAGCGCCAGAAATGAGGACCTACGAGCAGTACTTC.

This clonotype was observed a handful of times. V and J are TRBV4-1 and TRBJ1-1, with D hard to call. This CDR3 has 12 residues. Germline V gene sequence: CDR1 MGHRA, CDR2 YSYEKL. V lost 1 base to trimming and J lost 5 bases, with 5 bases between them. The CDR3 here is CASSQGETEAFF. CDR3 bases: TGCGCCAGCAGCCAAGGGGAAACTGAAGCTTTCTTT.

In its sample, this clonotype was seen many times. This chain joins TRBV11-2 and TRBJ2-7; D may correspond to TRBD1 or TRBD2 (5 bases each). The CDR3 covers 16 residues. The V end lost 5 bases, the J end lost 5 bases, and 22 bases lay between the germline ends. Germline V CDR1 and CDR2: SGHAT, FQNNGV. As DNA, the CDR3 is TGTGCCAGCAGCCCGACGGGGCGGTCGAGGATCCACGAGCAGTACTTC. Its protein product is CASSPTGRSRIHEQYF. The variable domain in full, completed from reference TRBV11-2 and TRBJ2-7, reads EAGVAQSPRYKIIEKRQSVAFWCNPISGHATLYWYQQILGQGPKLLIQFQNNGVVDDSQLPKDRFSAERLKGVDSTLKIQPAKLEDSAVYLCASSPTGRSRIHEQYFGPGTRLTVT.

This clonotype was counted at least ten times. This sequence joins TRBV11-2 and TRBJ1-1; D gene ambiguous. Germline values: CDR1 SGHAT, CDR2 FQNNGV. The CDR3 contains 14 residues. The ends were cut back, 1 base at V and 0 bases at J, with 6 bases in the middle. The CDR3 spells CASSLGRLNTEAFF. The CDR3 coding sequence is TGTGCCAGCAGCTTAGGGCGGCTGAACACTGAAGCTTTCTTT. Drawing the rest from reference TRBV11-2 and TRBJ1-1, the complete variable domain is EAGVAQSPRYKIIEKRQSVAFWCNPISGHATLYWYQQILGQGPKLLIQFQNNGVVDDSQLPKDRFSAERLKGVDSTLKIQPAKLEDSAVYLCASSLGRLNTEAFFGQGTRLTVV.